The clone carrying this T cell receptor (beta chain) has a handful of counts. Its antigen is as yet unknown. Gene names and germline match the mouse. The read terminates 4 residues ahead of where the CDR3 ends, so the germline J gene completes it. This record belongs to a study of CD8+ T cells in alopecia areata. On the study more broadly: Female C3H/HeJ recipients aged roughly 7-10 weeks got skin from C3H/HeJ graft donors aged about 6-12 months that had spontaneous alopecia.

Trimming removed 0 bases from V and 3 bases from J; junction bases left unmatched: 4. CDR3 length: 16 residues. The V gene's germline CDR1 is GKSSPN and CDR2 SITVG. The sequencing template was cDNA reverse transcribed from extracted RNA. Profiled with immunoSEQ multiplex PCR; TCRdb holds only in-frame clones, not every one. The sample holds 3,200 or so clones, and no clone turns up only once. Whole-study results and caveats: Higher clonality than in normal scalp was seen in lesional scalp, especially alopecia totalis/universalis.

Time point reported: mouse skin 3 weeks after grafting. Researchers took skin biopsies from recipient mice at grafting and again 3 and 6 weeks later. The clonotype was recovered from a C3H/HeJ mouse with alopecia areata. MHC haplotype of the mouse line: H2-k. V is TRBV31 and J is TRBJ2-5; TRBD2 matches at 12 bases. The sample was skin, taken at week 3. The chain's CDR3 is CAWSLRDWGDQDTQYF. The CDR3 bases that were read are TGTGCCTGGAGTCTACGGGACTGGGGGGATCAAGAC.